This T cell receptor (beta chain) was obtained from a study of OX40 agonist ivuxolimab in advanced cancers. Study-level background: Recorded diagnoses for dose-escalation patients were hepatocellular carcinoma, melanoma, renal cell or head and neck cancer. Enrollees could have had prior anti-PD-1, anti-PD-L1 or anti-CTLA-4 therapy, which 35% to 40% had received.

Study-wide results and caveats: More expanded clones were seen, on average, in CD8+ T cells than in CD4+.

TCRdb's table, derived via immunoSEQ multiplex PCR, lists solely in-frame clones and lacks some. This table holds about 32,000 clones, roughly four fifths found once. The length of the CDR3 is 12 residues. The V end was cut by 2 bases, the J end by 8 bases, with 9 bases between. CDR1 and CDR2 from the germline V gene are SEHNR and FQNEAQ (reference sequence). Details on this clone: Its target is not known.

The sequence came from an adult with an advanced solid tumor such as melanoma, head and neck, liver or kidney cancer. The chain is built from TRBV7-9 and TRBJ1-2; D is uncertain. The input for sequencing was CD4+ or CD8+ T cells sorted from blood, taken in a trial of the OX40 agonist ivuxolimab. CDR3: CASSLTLAGYTF. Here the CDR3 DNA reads TGTGCCAGCAGCTTAACCTTGGCCGGCTACACCTTC.